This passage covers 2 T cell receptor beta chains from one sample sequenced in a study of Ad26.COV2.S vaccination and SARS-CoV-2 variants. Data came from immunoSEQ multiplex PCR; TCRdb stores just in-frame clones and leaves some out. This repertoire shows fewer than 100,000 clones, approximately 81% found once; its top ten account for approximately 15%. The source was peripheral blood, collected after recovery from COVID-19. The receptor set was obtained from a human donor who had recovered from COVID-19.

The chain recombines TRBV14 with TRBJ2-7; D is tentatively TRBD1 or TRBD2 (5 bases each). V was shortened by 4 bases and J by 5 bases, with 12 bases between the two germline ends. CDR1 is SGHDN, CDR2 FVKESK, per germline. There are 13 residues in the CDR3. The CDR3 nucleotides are TGTGCCAGCAGCCCCCTCGGGGCCGACGAGCAGTACTTC. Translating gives CASSPLGADEQYF.

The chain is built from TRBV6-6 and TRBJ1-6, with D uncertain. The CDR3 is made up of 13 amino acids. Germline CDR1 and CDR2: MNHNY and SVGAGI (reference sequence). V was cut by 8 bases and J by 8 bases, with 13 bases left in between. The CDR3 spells CASHRSLDSPLHF. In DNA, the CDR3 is TGTGCCAGCCATCGCTCTTTGGATTCACCCCTCCACTTT.